Below, 21 T cell receptor beta chains from the same sample are listed, as sequenced in a study of shared clonotypes between healthy human individuals. Some clones are missing from TCRdb's copy, which holds only in-frame ones; the method was immunoSEQ multiplex PCR. In the table there are 2,100,000 or so clones, 90% to 96% of which are singletons. Sequencing used naive CD4+ T cells sorted from blood. Subset of the sample: CD45RA+ positively selected. The receptors derive from a man aged 18 to 35 in good health.

A single count supports this clone. An end of the junction differs from the germline gene, which may be a read error. This chain joins TRBV28 and TRBJ1-5, with D possibly TRBD1 on 5 matching bases. CDR3 size: 13 residues. Germline CDR1 reads MDHEN; CDR2 reads SYDVKM. DNA of the CDR3: TGTGCCAGCAATTTACGGGGGTATCAGCCCCAGCATTTT. This sequence encodes CASNLRGYQPQHF. The whole variable domain, remainder taken from reference TRBV28 and TRBJ1-5, is DVKVTQSSRYLVKRTGEKVFLECVQDMDHENMFWYRQDPGLGLRLIYFSYDVKMKEKGDIPEGYSVSREKKERFSLILESASTNQTSMYLCASNLRGYQPQHFGDGTRLSIL.

The chain combines TRBV9 with TRBJ2-7; a weak D match, TRBD2 (5 bases). The CDR3 loop spans 14 amino acids. Trimming removed 0 bases from V and 1 base from J, with 8 bases in between. Per germline, CDR1 SGDLS and CDR2 YYNGEE. CDR3 in amino acids: CASSVARGSYEQYF. The CDR3 DNA follows: TGTGCCAGCAGCGTAGCTCGGGGTTCCTACGAGCAGTACTTC.

In the case of this clone: One end of the junction varies from germline; a read error may be responsible. The J gene is TRBJ1-1, the V gene TRBV10-3, with 10 bases that match TRBD1. Looked up from germline, CDR1 is ENHRY and CDR2 is SYGVKD. The CDR3 extends over 14 amino acids. In nucleotides, the CDR3 is TGTGCCATGAGTGTGGACAGGGGGTACACTGAAGCTTTCTTT. This encodes CAMSVDRGYTEAFF.

The J gene is TRBJ2-1, the V gene TRBV19; 7 bases are shared with TRBD1. Germline V gives CDR1 LNHDA, CDR2 SQIVND (reference sequence). The CDR3 runs 16 residues. V gave up 5 bases and J gave up 5 bases; unmatched junction bases: 12. The CDR3 coding sequence is TGTGCCAGTAGTCCGCGGACAGGCCTTCTACACAATGAGCAGTTCTTC. It specifies CASSPRTGLLHNEQFF. The variable domain in full, completed from reference TRBV19 and TRBJ2-1, reads DGGITQSPKYLFRKEGQNVTLSCEQNLNHDAMYWYRQDPGQGLRLIYYSQIVNDFQKGDIAEGYSVSREKKESFPLTVTSAQKNPTAFYLCASSPRTGLLHNEQFFGPGTRLTVL.

This rearrangement joins TRBV6-6 to TRBJ1-1, with 8 bases identical to TRBD1. With V trimmed by 6 bases and J by 4 bases, 7 bases remained unmatched. CDR3 length: 14 amino acids. In germline, CDR1 is MNHNY, CDR2 SVGAGI (reference sequence). As DNA, the CDR3 is TGTGCCAGCAGCCCCAGGGGGCTGATCACTGAAGCTTTCTTT. It codes for CASSPRGLITEAFF.

The chain links TRBV10-2 to TRBJ1-6, with 7 bases identical to TRBD1. V gave up 6 bases and J gave up 8 bases; unmatched junction bases: 13. The CDR3 extends over 16 amino acids. Germline V CDR1 and CDR2: WSHSY, SAAADI. CDR3 in amino acids: CASSPGQVNIDSPLHF. CDR3 DNA sequence: TGCGCCAGCAGCCCCGGACAGGTCAACATTGATTCACCCCTCCACTTT.

The chain links TRBV7-2 to TRBJ2-2; 9 bases line up with TRBD1. The CDR3 consists of 15 residues. J gave up 7 bases and V 7 bases, and 10 bases lay outside the gene matches. CDR1 and CDR2 (germline): SGHTA, FQGNSA. CDR3 amino acids: CASKLTGGTFGELFF. CDR3 coding DNA: TGTGCCAGCAAACTGACAGGGGGGACGTTCGGGGAGCTGTTTTTT.

The chain employs TRBV29-1 and TRBJ2-5, with D perhaps matching TRBD1 or TRBD2 (6 bases each). V was shortened by 7 bases and J by 2 bases, with 11 bases between the two germline ends. The CDR3 has 12 residues. From germline, CDR1 is SQVTM and CDR2 ANQGSEA. The CDR3 reads CSAEGGQETQYF. CDR3 nucleotides: TGCAGCGCAGAGGGGGGTCAAGAGACCCAGTACTTC.

V usage is TRBV5-6 and J usage is TRBJ2-5, with 7 bases lining up with TRBD2. This CDR3 region has 15 residues. CDR1 is SGHDT, CDR2 YYEEEE, per germline. Trimming took 0 bases from V and 2 from J; bases not matched to a gene: 4. The DNA for the CDR3 is TGTGCCAGCAGCTTGGGTCCAGCGGGGCAAGAGACCCAGTACTTC. It is translated as CASSLGPAGQETQYF.

J is TRBJ2-5 and V is TRBV29-1, with D possibly matching TRBD1 (5 bases). The germline V gene encodes CDR1 SQVTM and CDR2 ANQGSEA. Deletions cut 2 bases from V and 2 bases from J, with 9 bases between. CDR3 length: 13 amino acids. The CDR3 reads CSVESDTQETQYF. CDR3 bases: TGCAGCGTTGAATCGGACACACAAGAGACCCAGTACTTC.

V is TRBV19 and J is TRBJ1-2, with TRBD1 as a possible D gene (5 bases). The CDR3 has 14 residues. V was trimmed by 3 bases and J by 0 bases, leaving 8 bases between them. Germline V gene lookup returns CDR1 LNHDA and CDR2 SQIVND (reference sequence). DNA of the CDR3: TGTGCCAGTAGTATTGCCAGGGCTAACTATGGCTACACCTTC. Its translation: CASSIARANYGYTF.

The rearrangement uses TRBV10-3 and TRBJ2-5; D is unclear. CDR1 is ENHRY and CDR2 is SYGVKD in the germline V gene. The CDR3 sequence is 12 residues long. V lost 11 bases, J lost 2 bases, and 12 bases lay in between. The CDR3 region has the DNA TGTGCCCTCGTAGACGGGCAAGAGACCCAGTACTTC. Its protein product is CALVDGQETQYF.

The chain employs TRBV7-6 and TRBJ1-6; 10 nucleotides agree with TRBD1. Germline V lookup: CDR1 SGHVS, CDR2 FNYEAQ. This CDR3 is built from 13 residues. V gave up 5 bases and J gave up 15 bases; unmatched junction bases: 7. CDR3: CASSPWDRGILHF. The CDR3, as DNA: TGTGCCAGCAGCCCCTGGGACAGGGGAATCCTCCACTTT.

The J gene is TRBJ2-1, the V gene TRBV10-2; 7 positions match TRBD2. The CDR3 has 17 amino acids. Losses at the gene ends were 0 bases for V and 0 bases for J; bases not matched to a gene: 5. Germline CDR1 is WSHSY and CDR2 is SAAADI. Here the CDR3 reads CASSESWGGSSYNEQFF. CDR3 nucleotides: TGCGCCAGCAGTGAGTCCTGGGGAGGGAGCTCCTACAATGAGCAGTTCTTC.

The chain carries TRBV7-8 and TRBJ1-1; D gene unclear. Trimming took off 4 bases at V and 6 bases at J, with 12 bases between the two ends. Germline loops: CDR1 SGHVS, CDR2 FQNEAQ. CDR3 size: 13 residues. In nucleotides, the CDR3 is TGTGCCAGCAGCTCCCTTTTTTGGTCTGAAGCTTTCTTT. The encoded protein is CASSSLFWSEAFF.

The V gene is TRBV7-9, the J gene TRBJ2-7, with D perhaps TRBD2 (5 bases). The ends were cut back, 4 bases at V and 3 bases at J, with 13 bases in the middle. The CDR3 has 14 amino acids. Germline CDR1 is SEHNR and CDR2 is FQNEAQ (reference sequence). CDR3: CASSSPRENYEQYF. Here the CDR3 DNA reads TGTGCCAGCAGCTCCCCGAGGGAGAACTACGAGCAGTACTTC.

The J gene is TRBJ1-2, the V gene TRBV4-2, with D possibly being TRBD1 (6 bases). V was pared by 0 bases and J by 8 bases, with 16 bases between. Germline CDR1 and CDR2: LGHNA and YNFKEQ. The length of the CDR3 is 15 residues. CDR3 loop: CASSQDGATGTGYTF. The CDR3 region has the DNA TGTGCCAGCAGCCAAGATGGTGCCACAGGGACCGGCTACACCTTC.

This rearrangement joins TRBV7-9 to TRBJ1-5; tentatively, D is TRBD1 (5 bases). CDR1 SEHNR and CDR2 FQNEAQ come from the germline V gene (reference sequence). CDR3 length equals 15 residues. V lost 1 base to trimming and J lost 0 bases, with 7 bases between them. The CDR3 region is CASSLDQGSNQPQHF. DNA of the CDR3: TGTGCCAGCAGCTTAGACCAGGGTAGCAATCAGCCCCAGCATTTT. Complete variable domain (other parts from reference TRBV7-9 and TRBJ1-5): DTGVSQNPRHKITKRGQNVTFRCDPISEHNRLYWYRQTLGQGPEFLTYFQNEAQLEKSRLLSDRFSAERPKGSFSTLEIQRTEQGDSAMYLCASSLDQGSNQPQHFGDGTRLSIL.

This clone was picked up a small number of times. The J gene is TRBJ2-1, the V gene TRBV6-6; 12 nucleotides agree with TRBD2. V lost 0 bases and J lost 10; bases outside the gene matches: 7. The germline CDR1 and CDR2 sequences are MNHNY and SVGAGI (reference sequence). This CDR3 is built from 16 residues. CDR3 in DNA: TGTGCCAGCAGTTACTCTCCGACTAGCGGGGGAGAGGAGCAGTTCTTC. It yields the protein CASSYSPTSGGEEQFF.

V gene TRBV6-4 combines with J gene TRBJ1-2; unclear D gene. CDR1 and CDR2 (germline): MRHNA, SNTAGT. Trimming stripped 3 bases from V and 8 bases from J, with 13 bases between. This CDR3 comprises 13 residues. CDR3 loop: CASSEAPSRGYTF. DNA for the CDR3: TGTGCCAGCAGTGAGGCCCCAAGTCGGGGCTACACCTTC.

The chain is built from TRBV12-5 and TRBJ1-1, with 9 bases fitting TRBD1. The germline CDR1 and CDR2 sequences are LGHNT and FRNRAP. The V gene end was trimmed by 3 bases and the J gene end by 1 base; junction bases not matched to a gene: 9. CDR3 length: 17 residues. CDR3 protein: CASGFSRDRASNTEAFF. In nucleotides, the CDR3 is TGTGCTAGTGGTTTTAGCCGGGACAGGGCTTCGAACACTGAAGCTTTCTTT.